This T cell receptor beta chain was profiled in a study of human T cells and chemical hapten exposure. Broader study findings: PT1 expanded TCR numbers tracked positively with patch test score.

Noted time point: patch test 2, 6 weeks after DPC sensitization. Treatment indicated: therapeutic diphenylcyclopropenone sensitization with weekly scalp DPC. Each CDR3 protein is one row after TCRdb ran MiXCR on the RACE reads. The sample consists of about 100,000 distinct CDR3 sequences, around 10% of them appearing once. This clonotype has ten or more counts. Its specificity is not known. The TCR sequence derives from a woman between 40 and 55 years old with alopecia areata. Some clones in this sample may be carry-over from other donors' samples. The sequencing here drew on whole blood, taken in connection with sensitization to the hapten diphenylcyclopropenone (DPC).

The CDR3 region is CASSELRLAGGPNEQFF. In DNA form, the CDR3 reads TGCGCCAGCAGTGAGTTACGACTAGCGGGAGGGCCCAATGAGCAGTTCTTC. The V gene is TRBV10-2, the J gene TRBJ2-1, with 14 nucleotides matching TRBD2. This CDR3 spans 17 amino acids. V lost 1 base to trimming and J lost 6 bases; unmatched junction nucleotides: 5. Looked up from germline, CDR1 is WSHSY and CDR2 is SAAADI.